This section outlines one TCR beta chain sequence together with its context. The V segment lost 0 bases and the J segment 8 bases; nucleotides outside the gene matches: 8. The length of the CDR3 is 16 residues. Germline V CDR1 and CDR2: SGHRS, YFSETQ. Per the study methods: From reference gene primer amplification, estimates of nucleated cell counts were derived. The data were produced by immunoSEQ multiplex PCR, yet TCRdb's version contains in-frame clones alone and is incomplete. V, J and clone size derive from that table, while D and trimming were established from the DNA sequence. Here the sample spans some 250,000 clones, approximately 83% being singletons. The data derive from a study of blood T cell repertoires in COVID-19. Participant ages covered about 18 to 90 years across 25 or so US areas. Donors in Cohort 3 who had recovered were those with two negative PCRs, healthcare professional clearance, or resolution of their symptoms.

The chain couples TRBV5-1 to TRBJ2-1; TRBD2 matches 10 bases. This receptor was taken from a woman aged 45-65 years who had recovered from COVID-19. The source material was PBMCs or T cells enriched from blood (not recorded which). CDR3 region: CASSLEAGGLSDEQFF. Written as DNA, the CDR3 is TGCGCCAGCAGCTTGGAAGCGGGAGGGCTTAGCGATGAGCAGTTCTTC.